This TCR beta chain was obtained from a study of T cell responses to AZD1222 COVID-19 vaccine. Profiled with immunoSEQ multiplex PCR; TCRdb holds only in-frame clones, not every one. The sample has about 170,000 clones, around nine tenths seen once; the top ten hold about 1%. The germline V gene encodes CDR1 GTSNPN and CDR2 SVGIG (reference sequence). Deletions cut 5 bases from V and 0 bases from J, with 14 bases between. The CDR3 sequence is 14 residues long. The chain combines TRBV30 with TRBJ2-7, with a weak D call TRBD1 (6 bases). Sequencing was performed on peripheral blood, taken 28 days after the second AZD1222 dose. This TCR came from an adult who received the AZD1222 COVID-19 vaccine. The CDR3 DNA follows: TGTGCCTGGGAAGACAGGCTCCACTCCTACGAGCAGTACTTC. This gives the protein CAWEDRLHSYEQYF.